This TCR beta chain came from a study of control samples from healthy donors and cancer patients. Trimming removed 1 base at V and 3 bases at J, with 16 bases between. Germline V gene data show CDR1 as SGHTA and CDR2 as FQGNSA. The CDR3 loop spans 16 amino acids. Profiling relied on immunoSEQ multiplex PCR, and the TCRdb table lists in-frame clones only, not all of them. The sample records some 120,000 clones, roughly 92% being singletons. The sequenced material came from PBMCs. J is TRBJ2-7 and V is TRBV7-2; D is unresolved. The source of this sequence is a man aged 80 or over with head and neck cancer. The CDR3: CASSLELRPAYYEQYF. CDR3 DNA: TGTGCCAGCAGCTTAGAACTCCGGCCAGCCTACTACGAGCAGTACTTC.